Each of the 28 T cell receptor beta chains below was sequenced from the same sample in a study of CD8+ T cells in alopecia areata. It was with CD4, CD8alpha, NKG2D, NKG2ACE and other markers that pooled cutaneous lymph node cells were sorted. TCR sequencing used cDNA made by reverse transcription of extracted RNA. Method: immunoSEQ multiplex PCR; TCRdb's copy keeps in-frame clones and lacks some. Altogether 200,000 to 300,000 clones were found in the sample, and no singletons occur. The sample taken for sequencing was CD4+ T cells sorted from a lymph node. These TCRs come from a C3H/HeJ mouse with alopecia areata. Mice of this strain are of MHC haplotype H2-k.

As concerns this clone: Gene names are mouse gene names. The read terminates 4 residues ahead of where the CDR3 ends, so the germline J gene completes it. The gene calls are TRBV1 and TRBJ2-5; no firm D call. The ends were cut back, 0 bases at V and 0 bases at J, with 7 bases in the middle. Germline V gives CDR1 NSQYPW, CDR2 LRSPGD (reference sequence). The CDR3 covers 15 residues. CDR3 DNA, as far as it was read: TGCACCTGCAGTGCAGAGGGGAATAACCAAGAC. It codes for CTCSAEGNNQD. The full CDR3 protein is CTCSAEGNNQDTQYF.

Remarks on this clone: All gene names here are mouse names. The read is 4 residues too short to cover the CDR3 end, so that end is filled in from the germline J gene. V usage is TRBV13-3 and J usage is TRBJ2-5; 9 nucleotides match TRBD2. J was trimmed by 3 bases and V by 0 bases; bases with no gene match: 5. CDR1 and CDR2 from the germline V gene are NNHDY and SYVADS. The CDR3 is 16 residues long. The CDR3 sequence is CASSDAGLGGQDTQYF. CDR3 DNA, as far as it was read: TGTGCCAGCAGTGATGCTGGGCTGGGGGGGCAAGAC.

A note on this clone: Genes and germline are mouse. Read data end 4 residues before the CDR3 end; the end is taken from the germline J gene. The chain is built from TRBV1 and TRBJ1-2; 11 nucleotides match TRBD1. V shed 5 bases, J shed 3 bases, and the junction held 5 bases outside the gene matches. The germline CDR1 and CDR2 sequences are NSQYPW and LRSPGD (reference sequence). The CDR3 totals 15 residues. This CDR3 is CTCSQDRGQDSDYTF. The covered CDR3 bases are TGCACCTGCAGTCAGGACAGGGGGCAGGACTCC.

For this clone: Any gene name here is a mouse gene name. The sequenced fragment ends 4 residues before the CDR3 boundary, so the rest is inferred from the germline J gene. Other DNA sequences in the sample encode the same CDR3. The chain joins TRBV13-1 to TRBJ2-5; 8 nucleotides match TRBD2. This CDR3 comprises 14 residues. With 3 bases clipped from V and 2 bases from J, the junction kept 2 bases outside the gene matches. Per the germline V gene, CDR1 is NSHNY and CDR2 is SYGAGN. Incomplete CDR3 DNA: TGTGCCAGCAGTGGGGGGGGCGTCCAAGAC. This encodes CASSGGGVQD. The whole CDR3 is CASSGGGVQDTQYF.

The table lists this clone with a few counts. The genes are named according to mouse. CDR3: CASSITGVDSDYTF. The CDR3 DNA, read in part, is TGTGCCAGCAGTATAACAGGGGTAGACTCC. This chain links TRBV19 with TRBJ1-2; 7 nucleotides align to TRBD1. Read sequence stops 4 residues before the CDR3 end, and the germline J gene provides the missing end. CDR3 size: 14 residues. V gave up 1 base and J gave up 3 bases; unmatched junction bases: 3. Germline lookup yields CDR1 FNHDT and CDR2 SITEND (reference sequence).

This clone showed up just a few times. The genes are named according to mouse. The read ends 4 residues shy of where the CDR3 ends; the end is completed using the germline J gene. This chain uses TRBV14 with TRBJ2-7; 9 nucleotides align to TRBD1. Trimming cost V 4 bases and J 0 bases; bases outside gene matches: 2. CDR3 length: 14 residues. Per the germline V gene, CDR1 is SGHDT and CDR2 is FRDEAV. CDR3 amino acids: CASSRQGGSYEQYF. The sequenced CDR3 bases are TGTGCCAGCAGTAGACAGGGGGGCTCCTAT.

This clone came up a few times. Germline and genes here are mouse. The CDR3 goes on 4 residues after the read ends, and that part is filled in from the germline J gene. This chain uses TRBV13-3 with TRBJ2-4; 11 bases align to TRBD2. CDR3 length: 14 amino acids. Germline V CDR1 and CDR2: NNHDY, SYVADS. Partial CDR3 DNA: TGTGCCAGCAGTCCGGGACTGGGGGTAAAC. This codes for CASSPGLGVN. In full, the CDR3 is CASSPGLGVNTLYF.

With respect to this clone: Mouse gene names apply. The observed sequence ends 4 residues before the CDR3 terminus, with the missing tail filled in from the germline J gene. The genes are TRBV13-1 and TRBJ2-7; TRBD2 might be the D (6 bases). The CDR3 is 15 residues long. Germline assignment: CDR1 NSHNY and CDR2 SYGAGN. CDR3 residues: CASSEAGVGLYEQYF. CDR3 DNA (partial): TGTGCCAGCAGTGAAGCTGGGGTCGGCCTGTAT.

This clone was detected a few times. Gene names refer to mouse genes. The read ends 4 residues early relative to the CDR3; the germline J gene fills the gap. This same CDR3 is encoded by further DNA sequences in the sample. The V and J genes are TRBV13-1 and TRBJ2-7; D is ambiguous. CDR3 length: 12 residues. The germline gives CDR1 NSHNY, CDR2 SYGAGN. CDR3 DNA (partial): TGTGCCAGCAGTGATGTCAGTTAT. Translating gives CASSDVSY. The entire CDR3 sequence reads CASSDVSYEQYF.

This clone was seen a handful of times. Genes and germline are mouse. The DNA ends 4 residues before the CDR3 does, and the rest of the CDR3 is filled in from the germline J gene. This sequence joins TRBV12-1 and TRBJ1-2, with D maybe TRBD1 (6 bases). V gave up 2 bases and J gave up 2 bases, with 8 bases separating them. The CDR3 is made up of 13 amino acids. In germline, CDR1 is SGHSN, CDR2 HYEKVE. CDR3 sequence: CASSPGGNSDYTF. The CDR3 bases that were read are TGTGCCAGCTCTCCGGGGGGCAACTCC.

This clone turned up a few times. Germline and genes: mouse. The read terminates 4 residues before the CDR3 end, so the remaining end is supplied by the germline J gene. Other nucleotide sequences from this sample produce the same CDR3. This chain joins TRBV13-1 and TRBJ2-3, with TRBD2 as a possible D gene (5 bases). The V end lost 2 bases, the J end lost 0 bases, and 7 bases lay between the germline ends. This CDR3 spans 14 amino acids. Germline V lookup: CDR1 NSHNY, CDR2 SYGAGN. CDR3 bases read: TGTGCCAGCAGTGACAGGACTAGTGCAGAA. Translation: CASSDRTSAE. In full, the CDR3 reads CASSDRTSAETLYF.

This clone came up a few times. Gene and germline names: mouse. Read data end 4 residues before the CDR3 end; the end is taken from the germline J gene. The V and J genes are TRBV1 and TRBJ1-2; perhaps TRBD1 as D (6 bases). CDR1 NSQYPW and CDR2 LRSPGD come from the germline V gene (reference sequence). CDR3 size: 14 residues. V was trimmed by 2 bases and J by 1 base, leaving 8 bases between them. The sequenced part of the CDR3 DNA is TGCACCTGCAGTGCACAGGGACAAAACTCC. This codes for CTCSAQGQNS. The entire CDR3 reads CTCSAQGQNSDYTF. The variable domain in full, with the rest retrieved from reference TRBV1 and TRBJ1-2, is VTLLEQNPRWRLVPRGQAVNLRCILKNSQYPWMSWYQQDLQKQLQWLFTLRSPGDKEVKSLPGADYLATRVTDTELRLQVANMSQGRTLYCTCSAQGQNSDYTFGSGTRLLVI.

Concerning this clone: Gene and germline names: mouse. CDR3 sequence: CASSITGGPSAETLYF. The CDR3 DNA, read in part, is TGTGCCAGCAGTATAACTGGGGGGCCTAGTGCAGAA. The rearrangement links TRBV19 to TRBJ2-3, with 9 bases lining up with TRBD2. The read halts 4 residues ahead of the CDR3 end, with the missing end drawn from the germline J gene. Trimming took 1 base from V and 0 from J; bases not matched to a gene: 3. In germline, CDR1 is FNHDT, CDR2 SITEND (reference sequence). The CDR3 consists of 16 residues. The whole variable domain, filled in from reference TRBV19 and TRBJ2-3, reads GGIITQTPKFLIGQEGQKLTLKCQQNFNHDTMYWYRQDSGKGLRLIYYSITENDLQKGDLSEGYDASREKKSSFSLTVTSAQKNEMAVFLCASSITGGPSAETLYFGSGTRLTVL.

In its sample, this clone was seen a few times. The germline and genes are mouse ones. The CDR3 end lies 4 residues beyond the end of the read and is filled in from the germline J gene. V and J are TRBV13-3 and TRBJ1-2; 10 bases align to TRBD1. J lost 4 bases, V lost 0 bases, and 6 bases had no gene match. This CDR3 comprises 16 residues. From germline, CDR1 is NNHDY and CDR2 SYVADS. The CDR3 spells CASSDGQGARGSDYTF. The sequenced CDR3 bases are TGTGCCAGCAGTGATGGACAGGGGGCGCGGGGCTCC.

This clone was counted only a few times. The gene names here belong to mouse. CDR3 sequence reads: CASRTGTGGGYAEQFF. CDR3 DNA, as far as it was read: TGTGCCAGCAGAACCGGGACTGGGGGGGGCTATGCT. The rearrangement links TRBV14 to TRBJ2-1; TRBD2 aligns across 13 bases. Read coverage stops 4 residues before the CDR3 terminus; the germline J gene supplies the remainder. The CDR3 has 16 amino acids. V shed 5 bases, J shed 3 bases, and the junction held 5 bases outside the gene matches. Germline V gives CDR1 SGHDT, CDR2 FRDEAV.

This clone has just a few counts. Germline and genes: mouse. The read gets to within 4 residues of the CDR3 end, and the germline J gene fills in the rest. The chain combines TRBV13-1 with TRBJ1-1, with D possibly being TRBD1 (6 bases). V was clipped by 5 bases and J by 1 base, with 9 bases between them. There are 13 residues in the CDR3. Germline CDR1 is NSHNY and CDR2 is SYGAGN. The CDR3 DNA, read in part, is TGTGCCAGCAGGGGGGACAAAAACACA. This gives the protein CASRGDKNT. In full, the CDR3 reads CASRGDKNTEVFF.

This clone has only a few counts. Genes and germline are mouse. The missing CDR3 end, 3 residues past where the read stops, is filled in from the germline J gene. The V and J genes are TRBV31 and TRBJ1-6, with 7 bases matching TRBD1. TRBJ1-6 is flagged as an ORF with uncertain function. CDR3 length: 16 residues. V lost 0 bases, J lost 1 base, and 3 bases stayed unmatched. Germline CDR1 and CDR2: GKSSPN and SITVG. The CDR3 bases that were read are TGTGCCTGGAGTCTAGGGACAGTCTCCTATAATTCGCCC. This translates into CAWSLGTVSYNSP. The full CDR3 protein is CAWSLGTVSYNSPLYF.

At least ten counts were recorded for this clone. Each gene name is a mouse one. The CDR3 DNA, read in part, is TGTGCTAGCAGTGAGGACAGGGGGCACGAC. Translation gives CASSEDRGHD. The CDR3 reads in full as CASSEDRGHDTQYF. The rearrangement uses TRBV17 and TRBJ2-5; 11 bases map to TRBD1. Read data end 4 residues before the CDR3 end; the end is taken from the germline J gene. CDR3 length: 14 amino acids. Germline values: CDR1 MNHDT, CDR2 YYDKIL. Complete variable domain (other parts from reference TRBV17 and TRBJ2-5): DTTVKQNPRYKLARVGKPVNLICSQTMNHDTMYWYQKKPNQAPKLLLFYYDKILNREADTFEKFQSSRPNNSFCSLYIGSAGLEYSAMYLCASSEDRGHDTQYFGPGTRLLVL.

This clone showed up just a few times. Genes and germline are mouse. The read terminates 4 residues before the CDR3 end, so the remaining end is supplied by the germline J gene. The sample contains more than one DNA sequence encoding this CDR3. The chain uses TRBV13-2 and TRBJ2-1; weak D call: TRBD2 (6 bases). Germline V gene sequence: CDR1 NNHNN, CDR2 SYGAGS (reference sequence). The V and J ends lost 5 bases and 1 base respectively, with 10 bases between them. The CDR3 runs 14 residues. The CDR3 protein is CASGLGVNYAEQFF. CDR3 DNA, as far as it was read: TGTGCCAGCGGGTTGGGGGTGAACTATGCT.

This clone appeared many times. Mouse germline and gene names are used. The CDR3 goes on 4 residues after the read ends, and that part is filled in from the germline J gene. The genes are TRBV17 and TRBJ2-5; 9 bases match TRBD1. The CDR3 extends over 15 amino acids. Germline CDR1 is MNHDT and CDR2 is YYDKIL. Here the CDR3 reads CASSPGYRGRDTQYF. The part of the CDR3 DNA that was read is TGTGCTAGCAGTCCTGGGTACAGGGGGCGGGAC.

A remark on this clone: Here the gene names and germline are mouse. The read terminates 4 residues ahead of where the CDR3 ends, so the germline J gene completes it. V gene TRBV19 combines with J gene TRBJ1-1; D possibly corresponds to TRBD1 (6 bases). CDR3 length: 13 amino acids. Trimming took off 5 bases at V and 4 bases at J, with 12 bases between the two ends. CDR1 and CDR2 (germline): FNHDT, SITEND (reference sequence). CDR3 residues: CASRQVGGTEVFF. The sequenced CDR3 bases are TGTGCCAGCAGACAGGTAGGGGGCACA.

Regarding this clone: Germline and genes: mouse. Read coverage stops 4 residues before the CDR3 terminus; the germline J gene supplies the remainder. The chain uses TRBV13-1 and TRBJ1-1; tentatively, D is TRBD1 (5 bases). CDR1 is NSHNY, CDR2 SYGAGN, per germline. The CDR3 runs 12 residues. The CDR3 DNA, read in part, is TGTGCCAGCAGTGAGGCCAGGGCA. Its translation is CASSEARA. The entire CDR3 sequence reads CASSEARAEVFF.

This clone turned up a few times. Gene names are mouse gene names. The chain's CDR3 is CASSGSPLDWSSYEQYF. The covered CDR3 bases are TGTGCCAGCAGTGGAAGCCCTTTGGACTGGAGCTCCTAT. The rearrangement links TRBV13-1 to TRBJ2-7; 7 bases are a match to TRBD2. The CDR3 is cut off 4 residues early in the read; its end comes from the germline J gene. CDR3 length: 17 residues. V lost 3 bases and J lost 0; bases outside the gene matches: 12. The germline V gene encodes CDR1 NSHNY and CDR2 SYGAGN.

A few counts support this clone. Gene names denote mouse genes. The sequence runs out 4 residues before the end of the CDR3; the remainder is reconstructed from the germline J gene. Other DNA sequences in this specimen translate into the identical CDR3. J is TRBJ2-1 and V is TRBV19, with 10 positions matching TRBD2. The CDR3 extends over 15 amino acids. V lost 5 bases to trimming and J lost 3 bases; unmatched junction nucleotides: 5. Germline lookup yields CDR1 FNHDT and CDR2 SITEND (reference sequence). The DNA read from the CDR3 is TGTGCCAGCAGCCCCCGGGACTGGGGCTATGCT. Its protein is CASSPRDWGYA. The entire CDR3 is CASSPRDWGYAEQFF.

Only a few counts were recorded for this clone. The gene names here belong to mouse. The CDR3 end is not reached by the read, which stops 3 residues before it; the germline J gene fills it in. The J gene is TRBJ1-6, the V gene TRBV31; TRBD1 might be the D (6 bases). TRBJ1-6 is treated as an ORF (open reading frame) with a function not yet certain. Trimming stripped 1 base from V and 0 bases from J, with 10 bases between. The CDR3 totals 16 residues. Per germline, CDR1 GKSSPN and CDR2 SITVG. CDR3 DNA, as far as it was read: TGTGCCTGGAGTCCCACAGGGAGTTCCTATAATTCGCCC. This gives the protein CAWSPTGSSYNSP. In full, the CDR3 is CAWSPTGSSYNSPLYF.

Note on this clone: The gene symbols are mouse symbols. The CDR3 extends 3 residues past the end of the read, so its final part is completed from the germline J gene. J is TRBJ1-6 and V is TRBV13-3; D is possibly TRBD1 (6 bases). TRBJ1-6 is assigned to the ORF class and has an uncertain function. The CDR3 is 14 residues long. Germline CDR1 reads NNHDY; CDR2 reads SYVADS. V lost 2 bases to trimming and J lost 9 bases, with 12 bases between them. The sequenced part of the CDR3 DNA is TGTGCCAGCAGTGAAGTCAGAGGGGGTTCGCCC. It encodes CASSEVRGGSP. The full CDR3 is CASSEVRGGSPLYF.

This clone was observed a few times. The gene names here belong to mouse. The read is 4 residues too short to cover the CDR3 end, so that end is filled in from the germline J gene. The V call is TRBV31, the J call TRBJ2-3, with 8 bases that match TRBD2. Germline V gene data show CDR1 as GKSSPN and CDR2 as SITVG. The CDR3 runs 15 residues. The J segment lost 2 bases and the V segment lost 0 bases, leaving 4 bases of the junction unmatched. The part of the CDR3 DNA that was read is TGTGCCTGGAGTCTAACACTGGGGGCTGCAGAA. This encodes CAWSLTLGAAE. The complete CDR3 reads CAWSLTLGAAETLYF.

Details on this clone: Mouse gene names and germline throughout. Coverage ceases 4 residues before the CDR3 finishes, and the germline J gene fills in the end. The rearrangement joins TRBV5 to TRBJ2-7, with D possibly matching TRBD2 (5 bases). Germline CDR1 reads LGHNA; CDR2 reads YNLKQL (reference sequence). The CDR3 is 15 amino acids. V was clipped by 0 bases and J by 3 bases, with 12 bases between them. The CDR3 reads CASSQDRLTIYEQYF. The sequenced part of the CDR3 DNA is TGTGCCAGCAGCCAAGATAGACTGACTATCTAT.